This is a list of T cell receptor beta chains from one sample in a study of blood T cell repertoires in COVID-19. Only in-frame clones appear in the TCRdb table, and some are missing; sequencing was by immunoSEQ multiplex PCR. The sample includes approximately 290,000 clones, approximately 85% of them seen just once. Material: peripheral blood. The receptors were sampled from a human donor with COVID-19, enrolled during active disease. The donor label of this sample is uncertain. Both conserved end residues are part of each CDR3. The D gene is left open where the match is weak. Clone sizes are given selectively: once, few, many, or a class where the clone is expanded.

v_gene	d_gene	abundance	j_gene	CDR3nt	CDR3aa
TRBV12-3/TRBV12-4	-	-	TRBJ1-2	TGTGCCAGCAGTGGGGACACTGTGGGTGGCTACACCTTC	CASSGDTVGGYTF
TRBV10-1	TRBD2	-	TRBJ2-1	TGCGCCAGCAAACCTAGCGGGAGCAATGAGCAGTTCTTC	CASKPSGSNEQFF
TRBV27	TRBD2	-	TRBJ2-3	TGTGCCAGCAGTTTAATACTAGCGAGCACAGATACGCAGTATTTT	CASSLILASTDTQYF
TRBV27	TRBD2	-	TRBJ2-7	TGTGCCAGCAGTTCTCTCCTAGCGGGAGGGAGCTCCTACGAGCAGTACTTC	CASSSLLAGGSSYEQYF
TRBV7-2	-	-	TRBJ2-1	TGTGCCAGCAGTTTAAACGGCGGGGACTACAATGAGCAGTTCTTC	CASSLNGGDYNEQFF
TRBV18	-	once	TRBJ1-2	TGTGCCAGCTCACCGCCGGGGGACTACGGCTACACCTTC	CASSPPGDYGYTF
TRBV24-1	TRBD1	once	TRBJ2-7	TGTGCCACCAGTGCTGCTTTCGCCCTATCACAGGGGCTCGGGTACGAGCAGTACTTC	CATSAAFALSQGLGYEQYF
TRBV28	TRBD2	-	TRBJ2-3	TGTGCCAGCAACCAGCGGGGCTGGGGCACAGATACGCAGTATTTT	CASNQRGWGTDTQYF
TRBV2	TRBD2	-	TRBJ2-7	TGTGCCAGCAGAGTACTAGCGAACGAGCAGTACTTC	CASRVLANEQYF
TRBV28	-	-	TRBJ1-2	TGTGCCAGCATTAAACAGGGACCCTATGGCTATGGCTACACCTTC	CASIKQGPYGYGYTF
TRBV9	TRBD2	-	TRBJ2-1	TGTGCCAGCAGCGCTACGACTAGCGGAGCCCCTTACAATGAGCAGTTCTTC	CASSATTSGAPYNEQFF
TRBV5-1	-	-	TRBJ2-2	TGCGCCAGCAGCCTGAACCAGGGAGGCACCGGGGAGCTGTTTTTT	CASSLNQGGTGELFF
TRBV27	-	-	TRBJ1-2	TGTGCCAGCAGTTTTGGGAACAGGGCAAATGGCTACACCTTC	CASSFGNRANGYTF
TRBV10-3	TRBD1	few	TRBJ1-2	TGTGCCACCGCAGACAGGGGTAACTATGGCTACACCTTC	CATADRGNYGYTF
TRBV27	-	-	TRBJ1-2	TGTGCCAGCAGTTCTCTCCCTCGGGAAGGATGCACCTTC	CASSSLPREGCTF
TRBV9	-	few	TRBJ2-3	TGTGCCAGCAGCGTAGGGCAGGGAACAGATACGCAGTATTTT	CASSVGQGTDTQYF
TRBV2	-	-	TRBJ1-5	TGTGCCAGCACCGCCTTGGCGCAGGAGCCCCAGCATTTT	CASTALAQEPQHF